Here is one TCR beta chain with its context. The data stem from a study of shared clonotypes between healthy human individuals. The assay was immunoSEQ multiplex PCR, and TCRdb's table has in-frame clones only and misses some. Here the sample spans more than 400,000 clones, 95% to 97% being singletons. CDR1 and CDR2 from the germline V gene are SGHTS and YDEGEE. This CDR3 contains 13 residues. The V gene lost 3 bases and the J gene lost 1 base, with 7 bases spanning the gap. The chain carries TRBV5-8 and TRBJ1-1, with D possibly TRBD1 on 5 matching bases. The receptor was derived from a woman in her twenties or thirties in good health. What was sequenced was naive CD4+ T cells sorted from blood. The subset was: CD45RA+ positively selected. In DNA form, the CDR3 reads TGTGCCAGCAGCTGGGGACGGAACACTGAAGCTTTCTTT. The encoded protein is CASSWGRNTEAFF.